Below are 23 T cell receptor beta chains sequenced from a single sample in a study of cytomegalovirus exposure and HLA in healthy donors. Amplification used 60 Vbeta primers and 13 Jbeta primers. Sequencing used immunoSEQ multiplex PCR; TCRdb keeps in-frame clones, though not all of them. This table has roughly 160,000 clones, about 75% appearing once. The sample comprised PBMCs. These receptors all stem from a man aged 45-60 years in good health and CMV-seropositive.

The J gene is TRBJ2-3, the V gene TRBV11-2; D may be TRBD2 (6 bases). V shed 0 bases and J shed 2 bases, with 9 bases lying between them. Germline assignment: CDR1 SGHAT and CDR2 FQNNGV. The CDR3 contains 15 residues. CDR3 amino acids: CASSLEGGVTDTQYF. The CDR3 DNA is TGTGCCAGCAGCTTAGAGGGCGGGGTCACAGATACGCAGTATTTT.

The chain couples TRBV4-1 to TRBJ1-4; D is undetermined. CDR3 size: 12 residues. V was clipped by 1 base and J by 15 bases, with 12 bases between them. The germline CDR1 and CDR2 sequences are MGHRA and YSYEKL. The chain's CDR3 is CASSQGGRRMFF. Here the CDR3 DNA reads TGCGCCAGCAGCCAAGGCGGAAGACGGATGTTTTTT.

In its sample, this clone was seen a few times. The rearrangement links TRBV4-1 to TRBJ2-3, with TRBD1 matching 8 bases. The CDR3 has 14 residues. V lost 7 bases, J lost 7 bases, and 10 bases stayed unmatched. Germline V lookup: CDR1 MGHRA, CDR2 YSYEKL. The CDR3: CASTADRAVNTQYF. The CDR3 DNA is TGCGCCAGCACCGCGGACAGGGCCGTCAATACGCAGTATTTT.

V and J are TRBV2 and TRBJ1-2, with a possible D match to TRBD1 (5 bases). The length of the CDR3 is 14 residues. The germline V and J ends were trimmed by 0 bases and 7 bases, with 12 bases remaining between them. Looked up from germline, CDR1 is SNHLY and CDR2 is FYNNEI. The CDR3 reads CASSEARGGGGYTF. Written as DNA, the CDR3 is TGTGCCAGCAGTGAAGCGCGGGGCGGGGGTGGCTACACCTTC. The full variable domain, completed using reference TRBV2 and TRBJ1-2, is EPEVTQTPSHQVTQMGQEVILRCVPISNHLYFYWYRQILGQKVEFLVSFYNNEISEKSEIFDDQFSVERPDGSNFTLKIRSTKLEDSAMYFCASSEARGGGGYTFGSGTRLTVV.

J is TRBJ1-2 and V is TRBV28; D unclear. Trimming stripped 1 base from V and 8 bases from J, with 11 bases between. The CDR3 consists of 13 residues. Germline assignment: CDR1 MDHEN and CDR2 SYDVKM. The CDR3 DNA reads TGTGCCAGCAGTTTATTTACGATGAGAGGCTACACCTTC. Translation: CASSLFTMRGYTF.

V is TRBV7-9 and J is TRBJ2-3, with 9 bases identical to TRBD1. Looked up from germline, CDR1 is SEHNR and CDR2 is FQNEAQ (reference sequence). The CDR3 sequence is 19 residues long. The V and J ends lost 5 bases and 4 bases, in that order; junction bases with no gene match: 19. CDR3 nucleotides: TGTGCCAGCAGCATTACCGGGACAGGGATCTTCTCAGTCCCAGATACGCAGTATTTT. This sequence encodes CASSITGTGIFSVPDTQYF. The variable domain in full, with the rest retrieved from reference TRBV7-9 and TRBJ2-3, is DTGVSQNPRHKITKRGQNVTFRCDPISEHNRLYWYRQTLGQGPEFLTYFQNEAQLEKSRLLSDRFSAERPKGSFSTLEIQRTEQGDSAMYLCASSITGTGIFSVPDTQYFGPGTRLTVL.

This rearrangement joins TRBV2 to TRBJ1-3; no definite D call. The CDR3 runs 12 residues. V was clipped by 8 bases and J by 3 bases, with 8 bases between them. Germline CDR1 SNHLY, CDR2 FYNNEI. CDR3 residues: CASDLLGNTIYF. The CDR3 DNA follows: TGTGCCAGCGATTTACTTGGAAACACCATATATTTT.

The V call is TRBV5-4, the J call TRBJ2-1; D might be TRBD2 (5 bases). Germline assignment: CDR1 SGHNT and CDR2 YYREEE (reference sequence). Trimming removed 4 bases at V and 9 bases at J, with 17 bases between. There are 14 residues in the CDR3. CDR3 sequence: CASSPSLDRGEQFF. DNA of the CDR3: TGTGCCAGCAGCCCTAGCCTAGACCGGGGTGAGCAGTTCTTC.

The V call is TRBV28, the J call TRBJ2-3, with 8 bases identical to TRBD2. Germline V gene data show CDR1 as MDHEN and CDR2 as SYDVKM. J was trimmed by 4 bases and V by 3 bases; bases with no gene match: 12. This CDR3 spans 17 amino acids. The CDR3 loop is CASSFNPRGGSADTQYF. DNA of the CDR3: TGTGCCAGCAGTTTTAACCCCCGGGGGGGCTCGGCAGATACGCAGTATTTT.

The CDR3 nucleotides are TGTGCCAGCAGCGTAGAGACTGGCGTAGATACGCAGTATTTT. It specifies CASSVETGVDTQYF. The V call is TRBV9, the J call TRBJ2-3, with unresolved D. The length of the CDR3 is 14 residues. V lost 0 bases to trimming and J lost 5 bases, with 10 bases between them. The V gene's germline CDR1 is SGDLS and CDR2 YYNGEE.

This rearrangement joins TRBV5-1 to TRBJ1-5; no reliable D call. The CDR3 is 14 amino acids. Germline CDR1 and CDR2: SGHRS and YFSETQ. Trimming cost V 3 bases and J 0 bases, with 7 bases left between them. The CDR3 reads CASSSGFSNQPQHF. The CDR3 nucleotides are TGCGCCAGCAGCTCGGGGTTTAGCAATCAGCCCCAGCATTTT.

The chain employs TRBV4-2 and TRBJ1-1, with D perhaps matching TRBD1 (5 bases). Per germline, CDR1 LGHNA and CDR2 YNFKEQ. The V gene lost 0 bases and the J gene lost 3 bases, with 20 bases spanning the gap. The CDR3 covers 18 residues. The CDR3 here is CASSQDSVRTRRDTEAFF. As DNA, the CDR3 is TGTGCCAGCAGCCAAGATTCGGTCAGGACAAGAAGGGACACTGAAGCTTTCTTT.

The chain recombines TRBV7-9 with TRBJ2-3; 9 bases fit TRBD1. The germline CDR1 and CDR2 sequences are SEHNR and FQNEAQ (reference sequence). Trimming cost V 2 bases and J 2 bases; bases outside gene matches: 11. The CDR3 loop spans 18 amino acids. The CDR3 reads CASSLKQGARFTTDTQYF. The CDR3 DNA sequence: TGTGCCAGCAGCTTAAAACAGGGGGCACGATTTACCACAGATACGCAGTATTTT.

This chain connects TRBV20-1 to TRBJ2-5, with a tentative D call TRBD2 (5 bases). V was cut by 3 bases and J by 11 bases, with 13 bases left in between. Looked up from germline, CDR1 is DFQATT and CDR2 is SNEGSKA (reference sequence). The CDR3 totals 11 residues. The CDR3 is CSASSQREQYF. The DNA of the CDR3 is TGCAGTGCTAGTTCCCAGAGGGAGCAGTACTTC.

The chain uses TRBV5-6 and TRBJ2-5; unclear D gene. The DNA end is more similar to TRBJ2-7, so the J call may be wrong. The CDR3 contains 10 residues. The germline gives CDR1 SGHDT, CDR2 YYEEEE. Here the CDR3 reads CATAYYEQYF. Here the CDR3 DNA reads TGTGCCACCGCCTACTACGAGCAGTACTTC.

This clone was recorded only once. This chain links TRBV2 with TRBJ1-2; 8 positions match TRBD1. The CDR3 covers 16 residues. V shed 1 base, J shed 0 bases, and the junction held 4 bases outside the gene matches. Germline V gene data show CDR1 as SNHLY and CDR2 as FYNNEI. For the CDR3, the DNA is TGTGCCAGCAGTGAAGAAGACAGGGGATCTAACTATGGCTACACCTTC. Residues: CASSEEDRGSNYGYTF.

The rearrangement joins TRBV5-1 to TRBJ1-3; 8 nucleotides align to TRBD1. V lost 3 bases, J lost 3 bases, and 14 bases stayed unmatched. There are 18 residues in the CDR3. The germline V gene encodes CDR1 SGHRS and CDR2 YFSETQ. CDR3 nucleotide sequence: TGCGCCAGCAGCTATGCCCAACGGACAGGGCTAAATGGAAACACCATATATTTT. Residues: CASSYAQRTGLNGNTIYF.

The rearrangement joins TRBV7-9 to TRBJ2-5, with 10 positions matching TRBD1. With 3 bases clipped from V and 4 bases from J, the junction kept 8 bases outside the gene matches. The CDR3 length is 16 residues. The germline CDR1 and CDR2 sequences are SEHNR and FQNEAQ (reference sequence). CDR3 loop: CASSFGQGVFIETQYF. The CDR3 DNA reads TGTGCCAGCAGCTTTGGACAGGGGGTATTTATAGAGACCCAGTACTTC.

V gene TRBV9 combines with J gene TRBJ2-3; the match to TRBD2 covers 7 bases. This CDR3 comprises 16 residues. V was clipped by 0 bases and J by 5 bases; unmatched bases: 9. The V gene's germline CDR1 is SGDLS and CDR2 YYNGEE. This CDR3 reads CASSVDVAGVGDTQYF. In nucleotides, the CDR3 is TGTGCCAGCAGCGTAGATGTGGCGGGGGTGGGAGATACGCAGTATTTT.

This chain connects TRBV30 to TRBJ2-3, with D possibly being TRBD2 (6 bases). V gave up 0 bases and J gave up 4 bases, with 11 bases separating them. The CDR3 runs 14 residues. CDR1 and CDR2 (germline): GTSNPN, SVGIG (reference sequence). The CDR3 sequence is CAWSVGTVADTQYF. CDR3 nucleotide sequence: TGTGCCTGGAGTGTAGGGACTGTGGCAGATACGCAGTATTTT.

Only a few counts were recorded for this clone. The V and J genes are TRBV6-1 and TRBJ1-5, with 8 bases identical to TRBD1. Trimming cost V 5 bases and J 7 bases; bases outside gene matches: 10. Germline CDR1 is MNHNS and CDR2 is SASEGT. There are 15 residues in the CDR3. The CDR3 region has the DNA TGTGCCAGCAGTCTACAGGGGGGCGCAGGACAGCCCCAGCATTTT. It is translated as CASSLQGGAGQPQHF.

Only a few counts were recorded for this clone. The chain is built from TRBV19 and TRBJ1-2; possibly TRBD1 for D (5 bases). The CDR3 has 16 amino acids. Germline CDR1 LNHDA, CDR2 SQIVND (reference sequence). V was pared by 5 bases and J by 5 bases, with 21 bases between. The DNA of the CDR3 is TGTGCCAGTAGTCTACCCGGACAAGGTTGGGGATATGGCTACACCTTC. Amino acids: CASSLPGQGWGYGYTF. The full variable domain, with the rest looked up from reference TRBV19 and TRBJ1-2, is DGGITQSPKYLFRKEGQNVTLSCEQNLNHDAMYWYRQDPGQGLRLIYYSQIVNDFQKGDIAEGYSVSREKKESFPLTVTSAQKNPTAFYLCASSLPGQGWGYGYTFGSGTRLTVV.

This clone was counted a single time. The CDR3: CASSHTISGGNTGELFF. The CDR3 nucleotides read TGCGCCAGCAGTCATACTATTAGCGGAGGGAACACCGGGGAGCTGTTTTTT. The rearrangement uses TRBV5-1 and TRBJ2-2; D is perhaps TRBD2 (6 bases). Germline V gene data show CDR1 as SGHRS and CDR2 as YFSETQ. The CDR3 has 17 amino acids. V was pared by 5 bases and J by 1 base, with 18 bases between.